This T cell receptor beta chain was documented in a study of blood T cells in healthy people across ages. Study details: Roughly one uniquely barcoded beta molecule per two T cells was captured.

The CDR3 loop spans 16 amino acids. V dropped 4 bases and J dropped 2 bases, with 16 bases sitting between them. Germline-derived CDR1 and CDR2 are SGHDT and YYEEEE. Regarding the study as a whole: Shifts in expanded clonotypes may have been confounded by donor CMV status, which was unknown.

To note about this clonotype: Its cognate antigen is unknown.

A sample-barcoded 5' primer and a J-beta primer mix were used in a second PCR of roughly 6 to 11 cycles. Tagging of each cDNA molecule was performed by a template-switch adaptor with 12 random nucleotides. TCRdb used MiXCR to reprocess the 5' RACE reads, holding one entry per CDR3 protein. The data show roughly 800,000 distinct CDR3 sequences, around 25% seen once. Another study also made use of these data, one on T cells of mothers and their children.

The sequenced sample was blood. The receptor was isolated from a boy aged 10-17 years in good health. The chain recombines TRBV5-6 with TRBJ1-5; no definite D call. CDR3 sequence: CASSPRRGTGNQPQHF. In nucleotides, the CDR3 is TGTGCCAGCAGCCCAAGGCGCGGTACTGGCAATCAGCCCCAGCATTTT. Full variable domain (remainder filled in from reference TRBV5-6 and TRBJ1-5): DAGVTQSPTHLIKTRGQQVTLRCSPKSGHDTVSWYQQALGQGPQFIFQYYEEEERQRGNFPDRFSGHQFPNYSSELNVNALLLGDSALYLCASSPRRGTGNQPQHFGDGTRLSIL.